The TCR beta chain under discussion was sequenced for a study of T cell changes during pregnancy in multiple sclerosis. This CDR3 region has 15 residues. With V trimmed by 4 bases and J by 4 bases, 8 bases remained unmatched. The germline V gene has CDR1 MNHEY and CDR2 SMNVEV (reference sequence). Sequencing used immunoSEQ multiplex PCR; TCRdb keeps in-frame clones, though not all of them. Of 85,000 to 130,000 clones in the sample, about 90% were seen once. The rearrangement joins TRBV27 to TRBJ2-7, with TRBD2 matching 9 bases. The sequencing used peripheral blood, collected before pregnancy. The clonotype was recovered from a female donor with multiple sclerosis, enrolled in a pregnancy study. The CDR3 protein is CASSSATSGDYEQYF. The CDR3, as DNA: TGTGCCAGCAGTTCCGCGACTAGCGGCGATTACGAGCAGTACTTC.